The 8 T cell receptor beta chains in this list originate from one sample, sequenced in a study of T-cell memory formation after mild COVID-19. TCRdb passed the 5' RACE reads through MiXCR, listing each CDR3 protein once. The profile shows more than 150,000 distinct CDR3 sequences, approximately 17% of them singletons. The source material was PBMCs or a T cell subset sorted from them (not recorded which). These receptors were taken from a man aged 18 to 35 who had mild COVID-19 (a few samples of this study predate the infection). Cell type and time point are not known.

In its sample, this clonotype was seen a few times. The V call is TRBV10-3, the J call TRBJ2-2, with 10 bases that match TRBD2. V shed 6 bases, J shed 5 bases, and the junction held 9 bases outside the gene matches. CDR1 and CDR2 from the germline V gene are ENHRY and SYGVKD. The CDR3 loop spans 16 amino acids. In DNA, the CDR3 is TGTGCCATCAGCGCCCTTAGCGGGGGGTCAACCGGGGAGCTGTTTTTT. Encoded protein: CAISALSGGSTGELFF.

The V call is TRBV29-1, the J call TRBJ1-1; D is unresolved. The CDR3 loop spans 13 amino acids. The germline CDR1 and CDR2 sequences are SQVTM and ANQGSEA. Trimming left V 3 bases short and J 6 bases short, with 14 bases between. CDR3 nucleotide sequence: TGCAGCGTTGAGGGCCTATTTAACGCTGAAGCTTTCTTT. Encoded protein: CSVEGLFNAEAFF.

The rearrangement links TRBV5-1 to TRBJ2-7; the D is unclear. V was cut by 6 bases and J by 1 base, with 5 bases left in between. CDR3 size: 11 residues. Per the germline V gene, CDR1 is SGHRS and CDR2 is YFSETQ. The CDR3 loop reads CASNESYEQYF. The CDR3 nucleotides are TGCGCCAGCAACGAGTCCTACGAGCAGTACTTC.

The chain joins TRBV10-3 to TRBJ2-5, with D perhaps matching TRBD2 (6 bases). There are 19 residues in the CDR3. The ends were cut back, 0 bases at V and 2 bases at J, with 22 bases in the middle. The germline CDR1 and CDR2 sequences are ENHRY and SYGVKD. The CDR3 is CAISESTRGVLALQETQYF. CDR3 DNA: TGTGCCATCAGTGAGTCGACTCGGGGTGTTCTAGCGCTACAAGAGACCCAGTACTTC.

The chain recombines TRBV20-1 with TRBJ1-2, with a possible D match to TRBD1 (5 bases). V was shortened by 4 bases and J by 11 bases, with 17 bases between the two germline ends. The CDR3 totals 12 residues. The germline CDR1 and CDR2 sequences are DFQATT and SNEGSKA (reference sequence). For the CDR3, the DNA is TGCAGTGCTACAGACGGCCCCCGGGGGTACACCTTC. Its translation is CSATDGPRGYTF.

This clonotype has a handful of counts. The genes are TRBV19 and TRBJ2-7; D not certain. Germline V gene sequence: CDR1 LNHDA, CDR2 SQIVND (reference sequence). Trimming stripped 3 bases from V and 1 base from J, with 10 bases between. The CDR3 extends over 14 amino acids. This CDR3 reads CASSIAGGSYEQYF. The CDR3 DNA sequence: TGTGCCAGTAGTATTGCCGGCGGTTCCTACGAGCAGTACTTC.

This clonotype was picked up a small number of times. The gene calls are TRBV27 and TRBJ1-2; D is unclear. Germline V CDR1 and CDR2: MNHEY, SMNVEV (reference sequence). Trimming stripped 6 bases from V and 1 base from J, with 12 bases between. The CDR3 has 14 residues. The CDR3 nucleotides are TGTGCCAGCAGCCACTCGACGGTTAACTATGGCTACACCTTC. This sequence encodes CASSHSTVNYGYTF.

The chain is built from TRBV3-1 and TRBJ1-6; unclear D gene. The V gene lost 3 bases and the J gene lost 9 bases, with 9 bases spanning the gap. This CDR3 spans 13 amino acids. Germline lookup yields CDR1 LGHDT and CDR2 YNNKEL (reference sequence). In DNA form, the CDR3 reads TGTGCCAGCAGCCATCCCGGATCTTCACCCCTCCACTTT. As protein: CASSHPGSSPLHF. The variable domain in full, completed from reference TRBV3-1 and TRBJ1-6, reads DTAVSQTPKYLVTQMGNDKSIKCEQNLGHDTMYWYKQDSKKFLKIMFSYNNKELIINETVPNRFSPKSPDKAHLNLHINSLELGDSAVYFCASSHPGSSPLHFGNGTRLTVT.